The source of this T cell receptor (beta chain) is a study of CD8+CD57+ T cells in acquired aplastic anemia. The overall study: Sorted CD4+ and CD8+ cell DNA averaged roughly 3.2 ug.

Both TCR beta VDJ combination and CDR3 sequence profiling were carried out. Genomic DNA was the template for this profiling. TCRdb reanalysed the reads using MiXCR and keeps one entry per CDR3 protein. This table has roughly 420,000 distinct CDR3 sequences, 65% to 80% appearing once. With V trimmed by 2 bases and J by 8 bases, 8 bases remained unmatched. Germline CDR1 and CDR2: SGHTA and FQGNSA. This CDR3 region has 14 residues. This clonotype was seen repeatedly, ten times or more. This TCR was sampled from a human donor in good health, serving as a control. Sequencing used sorted CD4+, CD8+, or CD8+CD57+ T cells (not recorded which) from PBMCs. The genes are TRBV7-2 and TRBJ1-1, with 7 bases fitting TRBD1. This CDR3 is CASSLNTGVSEAFF. Written as DNA, the CDR3 is TGTGCCAGCAGCTTAAACACAGGGGTATCCGAAGCTTTCTTT. Full variable domain (outside the CDR3, taken from reference TRBV7-2 and TRBJ1-1): GAGVSQSPSNKVTEKGKDVELRCDPISGHTALYWYRQSLGQGLEFLIYFQGNSAPDKSGLPSDRFSAERTGGSVSTLTIQRTQQEDSAVYLCASSLNTGVSEAFFGQGTRLTVV.